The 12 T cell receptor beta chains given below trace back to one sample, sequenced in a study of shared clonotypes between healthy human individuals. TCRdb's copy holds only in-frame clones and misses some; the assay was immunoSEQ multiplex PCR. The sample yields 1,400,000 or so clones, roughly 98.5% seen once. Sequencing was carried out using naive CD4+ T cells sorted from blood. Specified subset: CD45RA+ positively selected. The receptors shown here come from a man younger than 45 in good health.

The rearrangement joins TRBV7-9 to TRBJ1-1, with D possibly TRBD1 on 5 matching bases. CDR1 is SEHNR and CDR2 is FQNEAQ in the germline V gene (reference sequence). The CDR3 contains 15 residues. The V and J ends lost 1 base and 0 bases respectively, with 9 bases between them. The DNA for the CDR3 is TGTGCCAGCAGCTTAGGGGGCCCGGTGAACACTGAAGCTTTCTTT. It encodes CASSLGGPVNTEAFF.

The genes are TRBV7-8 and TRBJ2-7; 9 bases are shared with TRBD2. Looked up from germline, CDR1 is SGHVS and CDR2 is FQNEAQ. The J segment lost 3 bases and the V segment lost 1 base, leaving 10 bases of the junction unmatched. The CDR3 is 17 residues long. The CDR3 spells CASSLEPPGLADYEQYF. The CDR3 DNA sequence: TGTGCCAGCAGCTTAGAACCTCCGGGACTAGCCGACTACGAGCAGTACTTC.

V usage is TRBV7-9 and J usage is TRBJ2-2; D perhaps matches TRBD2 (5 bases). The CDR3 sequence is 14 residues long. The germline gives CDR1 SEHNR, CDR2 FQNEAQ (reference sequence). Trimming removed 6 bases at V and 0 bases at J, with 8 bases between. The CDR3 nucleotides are TGTGCCAGCAGAAGTAGCGCGAACACCGGGGAGCTGTTTTTT. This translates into CASRSSANTGELFF.

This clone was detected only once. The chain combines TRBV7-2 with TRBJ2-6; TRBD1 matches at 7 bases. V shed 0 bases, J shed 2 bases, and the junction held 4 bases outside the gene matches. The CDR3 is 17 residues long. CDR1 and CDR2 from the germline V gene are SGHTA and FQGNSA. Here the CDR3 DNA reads TGTGCCAGCAGCTTAGCAAGGGGGCTGGCTGGGGCCAACGTCCTGACTTTC. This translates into CASSLARGLAGANVLTF.

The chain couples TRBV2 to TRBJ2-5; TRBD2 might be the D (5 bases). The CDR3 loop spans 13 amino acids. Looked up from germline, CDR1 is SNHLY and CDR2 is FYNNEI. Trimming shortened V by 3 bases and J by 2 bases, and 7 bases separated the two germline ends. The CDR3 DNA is TGTGCCAGCAGTGAGAGGGTACAAGAGACCCAGTACTTC. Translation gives CASSERVQETQYF.

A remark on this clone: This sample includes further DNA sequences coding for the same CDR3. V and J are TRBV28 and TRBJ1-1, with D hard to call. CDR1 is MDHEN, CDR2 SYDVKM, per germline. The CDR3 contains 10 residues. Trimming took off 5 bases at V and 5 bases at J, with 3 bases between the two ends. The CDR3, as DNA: TGTGCCAGCAGTGGTACTGAAGCTTTCTTT. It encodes CASSGTEAFF.

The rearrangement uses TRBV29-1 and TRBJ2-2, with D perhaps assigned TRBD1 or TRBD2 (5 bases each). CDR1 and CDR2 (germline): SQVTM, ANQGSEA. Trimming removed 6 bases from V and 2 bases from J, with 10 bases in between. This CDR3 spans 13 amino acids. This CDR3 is CSVRGPNTGELFF. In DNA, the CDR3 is TGCAGCGTGAGGGGACCCAACACCGGGGAGCTGTTTTTT.

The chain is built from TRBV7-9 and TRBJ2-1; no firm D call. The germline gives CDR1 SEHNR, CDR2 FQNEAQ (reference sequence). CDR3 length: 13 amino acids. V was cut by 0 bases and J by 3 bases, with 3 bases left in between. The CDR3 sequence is CASSLAVYNEQFF. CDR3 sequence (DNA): TGTGCCAGCAGCTTAGCTGTCTACAATGAGCAGTTCTTC.

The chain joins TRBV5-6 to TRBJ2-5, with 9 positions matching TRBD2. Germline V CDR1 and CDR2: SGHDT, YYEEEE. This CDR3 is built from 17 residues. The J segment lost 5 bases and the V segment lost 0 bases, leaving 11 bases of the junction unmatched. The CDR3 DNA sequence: TGTGCCAGCAGCTTGGCCCTTAGCGGGAGTCTTGGCGAGACCCAGTACTTC. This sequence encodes CASSLALSGSLGETQYF.

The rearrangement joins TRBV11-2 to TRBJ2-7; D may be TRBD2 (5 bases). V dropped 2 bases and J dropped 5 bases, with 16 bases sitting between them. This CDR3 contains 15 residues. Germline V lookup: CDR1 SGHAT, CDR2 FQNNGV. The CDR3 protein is CASSLTLLGVNEQYF. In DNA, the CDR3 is TGTGCCAGCAGCTTAACACTACTGGGAGTGAACGAGCAGTACTTC. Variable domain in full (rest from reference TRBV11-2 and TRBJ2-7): EAGVAQSPRYKIIEKRQSVAFWCNPISGHATLYWYQQILGQGPKLLIQFQNNGVVDDSQLPKDRFSAERLKGVDSTLKIQPAKLEDSAVYLCASSLTLLGVNEQYFGPGTRLTVT.

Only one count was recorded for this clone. For the CDR3, the DNA is TGTGCCAGCAGCAACGGACAGGGTCATCAGCCCCAGCATTTT. As protein: CASSNGQGHQPQHF. The chain couples TRBV7-9 to TRBJ1-5; 8 bases align to TRBD1. Losses at the gene ends were 5 bases for V and 5 bases for J; bases not matched to a gene: 5. This CDR3 is 14 amino acids long. CDR1 is SEHNR and CDR2 is FQNEAQ in the germline V gene (reference sequence).

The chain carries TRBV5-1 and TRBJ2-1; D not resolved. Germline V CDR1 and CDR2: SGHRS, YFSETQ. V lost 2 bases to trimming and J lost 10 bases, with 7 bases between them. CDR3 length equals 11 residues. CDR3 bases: TGCGCCAGCAGCTTTTATTACGAGCAGTTCTTC. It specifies CASSFYYEQFF.